This TCR beta chain was observed in a study of blood T cells in healthy people across ages. The study's findings and limits: Unsorted PBMC input precluded a conclusive naive versus antigen-experienced comparison.

Together with a sample-barcoded 5' primer, a J-beta primer mix was included in a second PCR lasting about 6 to 11 cycles. TCRdb re-called the 5' RACE reads with MiXCR, one entry per CDR3 protein. Found here are 1.5 million to 1.9 million distinct CDR3 sequences, 42% of them singletons; the top ten hold under 5%. As concerns this clonotype: The antigen is unknown.

This CDR3 has 14 amino acids. V was pared by 4 bases and J by 2 bases, with 14 bases between. Germline CDR1 is DFQATT and CDR2 is SNEGSKA (reference sequence). V usage is TRBV20-1 and J usage is TRBJ1-1, with D perhaps TRBD1 (5 bases). This sequence was found in a woman younger than 30 in good health. The sample consisted of blood. The CDR3 nucleotides read TGCAGTGCTATTGATTGGGGGTCAAACACTGAAGCTTTCTTT. It encodes CSAIDWGSNTEAFF.